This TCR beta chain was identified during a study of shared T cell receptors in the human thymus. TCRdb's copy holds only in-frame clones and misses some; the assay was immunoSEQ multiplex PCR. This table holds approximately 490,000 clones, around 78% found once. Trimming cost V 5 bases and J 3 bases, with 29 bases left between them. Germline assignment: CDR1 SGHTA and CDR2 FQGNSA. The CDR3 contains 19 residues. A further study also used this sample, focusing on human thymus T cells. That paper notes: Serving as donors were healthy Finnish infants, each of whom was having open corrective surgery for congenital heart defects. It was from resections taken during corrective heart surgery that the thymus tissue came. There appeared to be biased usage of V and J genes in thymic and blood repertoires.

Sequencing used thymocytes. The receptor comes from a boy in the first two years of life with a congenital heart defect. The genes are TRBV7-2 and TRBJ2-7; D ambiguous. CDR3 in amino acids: CASSPSETKERLANYEQYF. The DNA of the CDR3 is TGTGCCAGCAGCCCGTCGGAGACCAAGGAAAGATTGGCAAACTACGAGCAGTACTTC.